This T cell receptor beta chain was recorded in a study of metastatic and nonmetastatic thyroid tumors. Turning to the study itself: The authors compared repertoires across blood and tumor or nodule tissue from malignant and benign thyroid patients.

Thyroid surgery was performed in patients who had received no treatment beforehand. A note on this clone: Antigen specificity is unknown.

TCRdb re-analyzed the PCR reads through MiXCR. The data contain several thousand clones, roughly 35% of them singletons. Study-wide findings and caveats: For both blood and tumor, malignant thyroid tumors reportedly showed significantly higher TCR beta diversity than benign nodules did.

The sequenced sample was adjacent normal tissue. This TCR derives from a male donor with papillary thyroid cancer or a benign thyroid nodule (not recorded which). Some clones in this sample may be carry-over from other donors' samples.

CDR3 loop: CASSSLRNGIGEDTQYF. The DNA of the CDR3 is TGTGCCAGCAGTTCCCTTCGGAACGGGATCGGAGAAGATACGCAGTATTTT. The V call is TRBV27, the J call TRBJ2-3, with D perhaps matching TRBD2 (5 bases). Between the trimmed V and J ends, which lost 4 bases and 5 bases, there was a span of 22 bases. The CDR3 runs 17 residues. From germline, CDR1 is MNHEY and CDR2 SMNVEV (reference sequence).